Below, 14 T cell receptor beta chains from the same sample are listed, as sequenced in a study of blood T cell repertoires in COVID-19. The repertoire was sequenced with immunoSEQ multiplex PCR; TCRdb's copy has only in-frame clones and lacks some. Here the sample spans 150,000 to 190,000 clones, roughly 85% being singletons. The sequencing sample was made of peripheral blood. These receptors originate from a woman in her sixties or seventies with COVID-19, enrolled during active disease.

The V call is TRBV30, the J call TRBJ1-4; 9 nucleotides align to TRBD1. CDR1 and CDR2 (germline): GTSNPN, SVGIG (reference sequence). The ends lost 1 base at V and 11 bases at J; junction bases unmatched: 2. The CDR3 is 12 residues long. The CDR3 DNA reads TGTGCCTGGAGTGGGGACAGGGTTAAACTGTTTTTT. This encodes CAWSGDRVKLFF.

The chain uses TRBV11-3 and TRBJ2-5; no reliable D call. Germline V gives CDR1 SGHNT, CDR2 YENEEA. There are 14 residues in the CDR3. Trimming removed 1 base from V and 4 bases from J, with 10 bases in between. CDR3 DNA: TGTGCCAGCAGCTTAGGTGGTGCGGCAGAGACCCAGTACTTC. Translation: CASSLGGAAETQYF.

The chain's CDR3 is CASSPGGVGYQPQHF. CDR3 coding DNA: TGTGCCAGCAGTCCCGGAGGGGTTGGGTATCAGCCCCAGCATTTT. V gene TRBV6-5 combines with J gene TRBJ1-5, with a weak D call TRBD1 (5 bases). CDR3 length: 15 amino acids. Trimming left V 5 bases short and J 5 bases short, with 16 bases between. CDR1 and CDR2 (germline): MNHEY, SVGAGI.

V usage is TRBV18 and J usage is TRBJ1-1; possibly TRBD1 for D (6 bases). CDR3 length: 17 residues. V lost 3 bases and J lost 4, with 21 bases in between. CDR1 is KGHSH and CDR2 is LQKENI in the germline V gene. CDR3 sequence: CASSPRQGSVAVTEAFF. The DNA for the CDR3 is TGTGCCAGCTCACCGCGCCAGGGGTCAGTGGCGGTCACTGAAGCTTTCTTT.

This clone appeared a single time. The V call is TRBV6-5, the J call TRBJ1-5, with D possibly TRBD1 on 5 matching bases. The CDR3 is 16 residues long. The germline CDR1 and CDR2 sequences are MNHEY and SVGAGI. The V end was cut by 4 bases, the J end by 0 bases, with 13 bases between. CDR3 in DNA: TGTGCCAGCAGTTCCCTGACAAGGGGTAGCAATCAGCCCCAGCATTTT. Translated: CASSSLTRGSNQPQHF.

The V call is TRBV4-1, the J call TRBJ1-2, with D maybe TRBD1 (5 bases). With 4 bases removed from V and 2 bases from J, the gap between germline ends came to 17 bases. Germline CDR1 is MGHRA and CDR2 is YSYEKL. The CDR3 consists of 16 residues. The chain's CDR3 is CASSPPGGGWNYGYTF. CDR3 sequence (DNA): TGCGCCAGCAGCCCCCCGGGGGGAGGTTGGAACTATGGCTACACCTTC.

The chain joins TRBV6-5 to TRBJ1-5; D uncertain. CDR3 length: 14 amino acids. CDR1 and CDR2 (germline): MNHEY, SVGAGI. V lost 6 bases and J 7 bases, leaving 16 bases between the germline ends. CDR3 sequence: CASRVTLVGQPQHF. In DNA, the CDR3 is TGTGCCAGCAGGGTAACCTTGGTTGGCCAGCCCCAGCATTTT.

The V call is TRBV6-5, the J call TRBJ1-4, with a weak D call TRBD1 (6 bases). The germline gives CDR1 MNHEY, CDR2 SVGAGI. This CDR3 region has 14 residues. V gave up 0 bases and J gave up 7 bases, with 9 bases separating them. The CDR3 coding sequence is TGTGCCAGCAGTTACTCGGGCAGGGGTGAAAAACTGTTTTTT. Its translation: CASSYSGRGEKLFF.

This chain links TRBV10-3 with TRBJ1-1, with 8 bases matching TRBD1. This CDR3 contains 14 residues. J lost 4 bases, V lost 5 bases, and 6 bases had no gene match. Germline lookup yields CDR1 ENHRY and CDR2 SYGVKD. The CDR3 nucleotides read TGTGCCATCAGTCAGGACAGGGAGGGCACTGAAGCTTTCTTT. Translated: CAISQDREGTEAFF.

This clone was recorded once. This sequence joins TRBV28 and TRBJ1-6, with TRBD1 matching over 8 bases. After removal of 6 bases from V and 8 bases from J, the junction contained 12 bases not matched to a gene. The CDR3 is 16 amino acids. Germline V CDR1 and CDR2: MDHEN, SYDVKM. The CDR3 region has the DNA TGTGCCAGCAGCTCCCAGGGCGGACAGGGATATTCACCCCTCCACTTT. Translated: CASSSQGGQGYSPLHF. The full variable domain, in which reference TRBV28 and TRBJ1-6 provide the parts outside the CDR3, is DVKVTQSSRYLVKRTGEKVFLECVQDMDHENMFWYRQDPGLGLRLIYFSYDVKMKEKGDIPEGYSVSREKKERFSLILESASTNQTSMYLCASSSQGGQGYSPLHFGNGTRLTVT.

This clone was observed a handful of times. The DNA for the CDR3 is TGTGCCAGCAGCGCCCGGACAGGCGGGCCGCCTGGGCCCTATAGCAATCAGCCCCAGCATTTT. This encodes CASSARTGGPPGPYSNQPQHF. The chain is built from TRBV21-1 and TRBJ1-5; the D call in the table, TRBD1, was not verified against the DNA. TRBV21-1 is recorded as a pseudogene. This CDR3 spans 21 amino acids.

J is TRBJ2-3 and V is TRBV12-5, with D possibly matching TRBD1 (5 bases). This CDR3 spans 16 amino acids. V was clipped by 2 bases and J by 0 bases, with 12 bases between them. Per the germline V gene, CDR1 is LGHNT and CDR2 is FRNRAP. CDR3 nucleotide sequence: TGTGCTAGTGGTTTGCCAGACAGAACTAGCACAGATACGCAGTATTTT. Translated: CASGLPDRTSTDTQYF.

This chain links TRBV19 with TRBJ1-5; D remains unclear. Germline loops: CDR1 LNHDA, CDR2 SQIVND (reference sequence). V lost 7 bases and J 0 bases, leaving 10 bases between the germline ends. The CDR3 spans 14 residues. CDR3 amino acids: CASNQEHSNQPQHF. In DNA, the CDR3 is TGTGCCAGTAATCAGGAACATAGCAATCAGCCCCAGCATTTT.

The chain links TRBV29-1 to TRBJ1-1; tentative D call: TRBD1 (5 bases). Trimming removed 3 bases at V and 10 bases at J, with 12 bases between. Germline values: CDR1 SQVTM, CDR2 ANQGSEA. The CDR3 has 11 amino acids. CDR3 amino acids: CSVDRGQGAFF. Here the CDR3 DNA reads TGCAGCGTTGATAGGGGTCAGGGAGCTTTCTTT.